Here is one T cell receptor (beta chain) with its context. Its cognate antigen is unknown. The source of the sample is a study of T cell responses to AZD1222 COVID-19 vaccine. Study-wide findings and caveats: CD4 TCRs covered the whole spike, strongest at regions 160-218 and 743-854.

Trimming shortened V by 4 bases and J by 4 bases, and 9 bases separated the two germline ends. CDR3 length: 14 amino acids. Germline V gene data show CDR1 as SGHRS and CDR2 as YFSETQ. Sequenced by immunoSEQ multiplex PCR; TCRdb stores in-frame clones only, minus some. The sample includes roughly 55,000 clones, about 85% of them seen just once. This TCR derives from an adult in good health. The sequences come from peripheral blood, collected on day 0 of AZD1222 vaccination. The chain employs TRBV5-1 and TRBJ2-6; no firm D call. The CDR3 spells CASSGGQGANVLTF. CDR3 coding DNA: TGCGCCAGCAGCGGTGGTCAGGGGGCCAACGTCCTGACTTTC. Complete variable domain (other parts from reference TRBV5-1 and TRBJ2-6): KAGVTQTPRYLIKTRGQQVTLSCSPISGHRSVSWYQQTPGQGLQFLFEYFSETQRNKGNFPGRFSGRQFSNSRSEMNVSTLELGDSALYLCASSGGQGANVLTFGAGSRLTVL.